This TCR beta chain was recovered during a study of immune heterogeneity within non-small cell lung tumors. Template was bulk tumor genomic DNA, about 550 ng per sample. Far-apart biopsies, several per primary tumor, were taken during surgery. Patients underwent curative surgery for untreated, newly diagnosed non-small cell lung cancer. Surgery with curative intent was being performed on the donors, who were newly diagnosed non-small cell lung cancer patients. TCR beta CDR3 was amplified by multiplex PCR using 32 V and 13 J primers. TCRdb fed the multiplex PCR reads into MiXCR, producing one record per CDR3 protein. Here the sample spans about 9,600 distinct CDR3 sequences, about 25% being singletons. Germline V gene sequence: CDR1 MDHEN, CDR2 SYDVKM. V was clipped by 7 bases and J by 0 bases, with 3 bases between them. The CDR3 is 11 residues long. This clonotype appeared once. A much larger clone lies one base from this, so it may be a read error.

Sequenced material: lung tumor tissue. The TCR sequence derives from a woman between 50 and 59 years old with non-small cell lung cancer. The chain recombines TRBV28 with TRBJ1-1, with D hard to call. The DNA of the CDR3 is TGTGCCAGCATCATGAACACTGAAGCTTTCTTT. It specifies CASIMNTEAFF.